What follows are 13 T cell receptor beta chains derived from one specimen sequenced in a study of regulatory T cells in long-lasting Graves disease. Time point indicated: persistent/refractory GD, antithyroid drugs over 5 years with positive TRAb. From RNA extracted from PBMCs, the TCR library was made. For TCR beta, libraries came from iRepertoire HTBI primers and Arm-PCR of CDR3 regions. TCRdb analysed the multiplex PCR reads with MiXCR anew, one entry per CDR3 protein. The repertoire holds 390,000 or so distinct CDR3 sequences, approximately 25% seen once, with about 27% in the top ten. The material was peripheral blood mononuclear cells (PBMCs), obtained when the disease was refractory, from a patient treated with antithyroid drugs. Receptors originate from a woman between 40 and 50 years old with Graves disease.

This clonotype has at least ten counts. The chain couples TRBV2 to TRBJ2-2, with TRBD1 matching over 10 bases. This CDR3 contains 16 residues. V lost 3 bases to trimming and J lost 7 bases; unmatched junction nucleotides: 8. Germline V gene data show CDR1 as SNHLY and CDR2 as FYNNEI. CDR3 amino acids: CASSDSDRGQSGELFF. In nucleotides, the CDR3 is TGTGCCAGCAGTGATTCAGACAGGGGGCAGAGCGGGGAGCTGTTTTTT.

The sample holds a few counts of this clonotype. The DNA for the CDR3 is TGCGCCAGCAGCCAAGATCGGACAGTTCAAGAGACCCAGTACTTC. It encodes CASSQDRTVQETQYF. The chain is built from TRBV4-1 and TRBJ2-5, with D maybe TRBD1 (6 bases). The CDR3 consists of 15 residues. Germline V gives CDR1 MGHRA, CDR2 YSYEKL. Trimming took off 0 bases at V and 2 bases at J, with 10 bases between the two ends.

As concerns this clonotype: Given a much more abundant clone one base away, this may be a read error. The V call is TRBV12-3 or TRBV12-4, the J call TRBJ2-7, with TRBD2 matching 10 bases. The CDR3 contains 11 residues. CDR3 protein: CAGRLAGEQYF. In nucleotides, the CDR3 is TGTGCCGGCAGACTAGCGGGCGAGCAGTACTTC.

V gene TRBV30 combines with J gene TRBJ1-1; D unclear. The CDR3 has 12 residues. Germline CDR1 is GTSNPN and CDR2 is SVGIG (reference sequence). The V and J ends lost 5 bases and 4 bases respectively, with 11 bases between them. CDR3 coding DNA: TGTGCCTGGCTTGGGGTGGCCACTGAAGCTTTCTTT. Encoded protein: CAWLGVATEAFF.

The chain has TRBV20-1 and TRBJ1-1, with a tentative D call TRBD1 (5 bases). Trimming pared 3 bases from V and 4 bases from J, leaving 15 bases between. The length of the CDR3 is 14 residues. Germline loops: CDR1 DFQATT, CDR2 SNEGSKA (reference sequence). The DNA for the CDR3 is TGCAGTGCTAGGGGGCGGGGACGTGGCACTGAAGCTTTCTTT. This gives the protein CSARGRGRGTEAFF.

The rearrangement joins TRBV7-9 to TRBJ2-5; D call uncertain. Germline lookup yields CDR1 SEHNR and CDR2 FQNEAQ (reference sequence). Trimming removed 5 bases from V and 2 bases from J, with 12 bases in between. The CDR3 sequence is 14 residues long. This CDR3 reads CASSHTDLQETQYF. In DNA form, the CDR3 reads TGTGCCAGCAGCCATACAGATTTACAAGAGACCCAGTACTTC.

As regards this clonotype: Compared with germline, one end of the junction differs, possibly owing to a read error. The chain couples TRBV12-3 or TRBV12-4 to TRBJ2-2; TRBD2 might be the D (6 bases). The CDR3 sequence is 15 residues long. CDR3 nucleotides: TGTGCCAGCGGTTTTTCCGGGAGAGACACCGGGGAGCTGTTTTTT. Translating it yields CASGFSGRDTGELFF.

This clonotype showed up many times. The gene calls are TRBV29-1 and TRBJ2-2; the match to TRBD1 covers 7 bases. The CDR3 totals 13 residues. CDR1 is SQVTM, CDR2 ANQGSEA, per germline. V was clipped by 5 bases and J by 2 bases; unmatched bases: 2. Written as DNA, the CDR3 is TGCAGCGTTCGGGACAGTAACACCGGGGAGCTGTTTTTT. This codes for CSVRDSNTGELFF.

The V and J genes are TRBV7-9 and TRBJ1-2; no clear D. The germline V gene has CDR1 SEHNR and CDR2 FQNEAQ (reference sequence). The CDR3 length is 15 residues. V gave up 8 bases and J gave up 0 bases, with 16 bases separating them. The CDR3 spells CASGPGTTSNYGYTF. CDR3 nucleotide sequence: TGTGCCAGCGGCCCGGGCACGACCTCTAACTATGGCTACACCTTC.

The chain carries TRBV15 and TRBJ2-7; 10 bases agree with TRBD2. Germline CDR1 reads LNHNV; CDR2 reads YYDKDF (reference sequence). Losses at the gene ends were 8 bases for V and 0 bases for J; bases not matched to a gene: 7. This CDR3 has 15 amino acids. The CDR3 DNA reads TGTGCCACCGCGGTTAGCGGGGGGAGCTCCTACGAGCAGTACTTC. As protein: CATAVSGGSSYEQYF. Full variable domain (missing parts from reference TRBV15 and TRBJ2-7): DAMVIQNPRYQVTQFGKPVTLSCSQTLNHNVMYWYQQKSSQAPKLLFHYYDKDFNNEADTPDNFQSRRPNTSFCFLDIRSPGLGDTAMYLCATAVSGGSSYEQYFGPGTRLTVT.

This chain links TRBV9 with TRBJ1-2; D remains ambiguous. The CDR3 loop spans 15 amino acids. The ends were cut back, 0 bases at V and 5 bases at J, with 14 bases in the middle. Germline V gene data show CDR1 as SGDLS and CDR2 as YYNGEE. The CDR3 DNA follows: TGTGCCAGCAGCGTAGGAGGAGGGTTAGAATATGGCTACACCTTC. It codes for CASSVGGGLEYGYTF.

The rearrangement joins TRBV28 to TRBJ2-1, with TRBD1 matching over 7 bases. The germline V gene has CDR1 MDHEN and CDR2 SYDVKM. This CDR3 spans 15 amino acids. V trimming: 8 bases; J trimming: 3 bases; junction bases outside the gene matches: 10. CDR3 nucleotide sequence: TGTGCCAGCGGGAACACCGGGACAGTCTACAATGAGCAGTTCTTC. This encodes CASGNTGTVYNEQFF. The whole variable domain, remainder taken from reference TRBV28 and TRBJ2-1, is DVKVTQSSRYLVKRTGEKVFLECVQDMDHENMFWYRQDPGLGLRLIYFSYDVKMKEKGDIPEGYSVSREKKERFSLILESASTNQTSMYLCASGNTGTVYNEQFFGPGTRLTVL.

This chain uses TRBV20-1 with TRBJ2-3; D is uncertain. Trimming pared 6 bases from V and 6 bases from J, leaving 19 bases between. This CDR3 is 14 amino acids long. CDR1 is DFQATT and CDR2 is SNEGSKA in the germline V gene (reference sequence). In DNA, the CDR3 is TGCAGTGCCACCGCGGCAACCGAACCCGATACGCAGTATTTT. Residues: CSATAATEPDTQYF.